These T cell receptor beta chains were read from a single sample in a study of blood T cells in healthy people across ages. TCRdb reanalysed the 5' RACE reads using MiXCR and keeps one entry per CDR3 protein. The table shows around 1,100,000 distinct CDR3 sequences, with around two fifths occurring only once. The sequenced sample consisted of blood. The origin of the receptors is a man between 18 and 29 years old in good health. Both conserved end residues are part of each CDR3. The order of the fields is CDR3 length, D gene, clone size, J gene, V gene, CDR3 protein, CDR3 DNA. A D gene is named only where the DNA matches it firmly. Clone size is stated in some rows and not others, as once, few, many or a class when expanded.

14 | NA | NA | TRBJ2-3 | TRBV20-1 | CSAREGATSDTQYF | TGCAGTGCTAGAGAGGGTGCGACCTCAGATACGCAGTATTTT
14 | TRBD2 | few | TRBJ2-3 | TRBV12-3/TRBV12-4 | CASSVTSVTDTQYF | TGTGCCAGCAGTGTGACTAGCGTGACAGATACGCAGTATTTT
15 | NA | NA | TRBJ1-4 | TRBV24-1 | CATSDLGRGNEKLFF | TGTGCCACCAGTGATTTAGGCAGGGGTAACGAAAAACTGTTTTTT
17 | TRBD2 | NA | TRBJ2-1 | TRBV4-2 | CASSQIVGGSSYNEQFF | TGTGCCAGCAGCCAGATCGTGGGGGGGAGCTCCTACAATGAGCAGTTCTTC
15 | TRBD2 | NA | TRBJ2-7 | TRBV7-2 | CASSATSEHYYEQYF | TGTGCCAGCAGCGCCACTAGCGAGCATTACTACGAGCAGTACTTC
15 | TRBD2 | NA | TRBJ2-1 | TRBV3-1 | CASSRSGGGVNEQFF | TGTGCCAGCAGCCGATCGGGCGGGGGGGTGAATGAGCAGTTCTTC
15 | NA | few | TRBJ2-7 | TRBV7-6 | CASSYNPGLNYEQYF | TGTGCCAGCAGCTATAATCCGGGTCTTAACTACGAGCAGTACTTC
17 | NA | few | TRBJ2-1 | TRBV6-6 | CASSSGTSPGPYNEQFF | TGTGCCAGCAGTTCTGGGACTTCCCCTGGGCCCTACAATGAGCAGTTCTTC
16 | NA | NA | TRBJ2-7 | TRBV7-8 | CASSLVVRGDSYEQYF | TGTGCCAGCAGCTTGGTGGTCAGGGGGGATTCCTACGAGCAGTACTTC
12 | NA | many | TRBJ2-7 | TRBV20-1 | CSASGGSYEQYF | TGCAGTGCTAGCGGGGGCTCCTACGAGCAGTACTTC